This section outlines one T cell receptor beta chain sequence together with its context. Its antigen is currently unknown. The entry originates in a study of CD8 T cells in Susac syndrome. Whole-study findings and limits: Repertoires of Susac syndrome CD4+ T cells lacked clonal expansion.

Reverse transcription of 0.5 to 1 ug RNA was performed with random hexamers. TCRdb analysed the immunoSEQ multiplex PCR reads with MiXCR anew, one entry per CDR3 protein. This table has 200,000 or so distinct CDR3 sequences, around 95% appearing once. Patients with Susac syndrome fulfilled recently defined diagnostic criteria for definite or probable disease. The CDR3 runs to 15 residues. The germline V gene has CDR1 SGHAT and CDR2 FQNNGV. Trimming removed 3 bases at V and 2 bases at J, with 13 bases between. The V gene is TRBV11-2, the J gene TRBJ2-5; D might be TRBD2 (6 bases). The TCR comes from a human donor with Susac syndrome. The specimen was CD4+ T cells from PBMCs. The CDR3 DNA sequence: TGTGCCAGCAGCTTCAAAGGGCGGGGTCAAGAGACCCAGTACTTC. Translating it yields CASSFKGRGQETQYF.